This paragraph reports one T cell receptor (beta chain). Authors' data handling: Amplifying reference gene primers gave estimates of nucleated cell counts. TCRdb keeps only in-frame clones here, not all; method: immunoSEQ multiplex PCR. That table furnishes V, J and clone size, whereas the DNA furnished D and trimming. Seen here are around 200,000 clones, around four fifths observed once, and the top ten hold 7.5% to 9%. This sample was included in a study of blood T cell repertoires in COVID-19. Looking at the study overall: Acute-phase and convalescent COVID-19 samples originated in the United States, Italy and Spain. The cDNA or gDNA used as material had been derived from T cells, B-cell-depleted T cells, or PBMCs.

The CDR3 loop spans 16 amino acids. Germline assignment: CDR1 MNHEY and CDR2 SMNVEV (reference sequence). V shed 9 bases and J 2 bases; nucleotides not matched to a gene: 8. The sequence was collected from a woman aged 45-60 years with acute or convalescent COVID-19. The chain is built from TRBV27 and TRBJ1-3; the match to TRBD1 covers 12 bases. Source material: peripheral blood. CDR3 in amino acids: CARGGTGGGPGNTIYF. The DNA for the CDR3 is TGTGCCAGAGGGGGGACAGGGGGCGGCCCTGGAAACACCATATATTTT.